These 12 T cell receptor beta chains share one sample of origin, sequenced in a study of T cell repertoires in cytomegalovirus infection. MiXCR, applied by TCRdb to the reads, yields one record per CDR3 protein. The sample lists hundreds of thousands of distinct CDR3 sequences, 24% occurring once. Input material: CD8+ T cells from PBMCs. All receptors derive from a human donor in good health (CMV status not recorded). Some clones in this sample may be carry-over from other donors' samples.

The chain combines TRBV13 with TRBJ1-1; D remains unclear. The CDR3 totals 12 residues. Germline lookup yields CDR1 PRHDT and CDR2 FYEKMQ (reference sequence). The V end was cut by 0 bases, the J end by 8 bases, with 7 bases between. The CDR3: CASSLGADEAFF. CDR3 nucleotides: TGTGCCAGCAGCTTAGGGGCAGACGAAGCTTTCTTT.

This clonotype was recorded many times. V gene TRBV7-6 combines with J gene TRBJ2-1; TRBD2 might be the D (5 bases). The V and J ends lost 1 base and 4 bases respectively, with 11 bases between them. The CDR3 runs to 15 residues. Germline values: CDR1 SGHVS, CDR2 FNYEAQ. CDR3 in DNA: TGTGCCAGCAGCTTAGAAAGGAGCGGTTACAATGAGCAGTTCTTC. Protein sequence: CASSLERSGYNEQFF.

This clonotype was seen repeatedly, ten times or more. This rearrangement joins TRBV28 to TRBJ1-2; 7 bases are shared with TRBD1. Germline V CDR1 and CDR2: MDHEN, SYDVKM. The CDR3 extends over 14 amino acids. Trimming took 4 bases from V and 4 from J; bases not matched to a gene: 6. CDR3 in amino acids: CASSWGDSFYGYTF. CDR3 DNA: TGTGCCAGCAGTTGGGGGGACAGCTTCTATGGCTACACCTTC.

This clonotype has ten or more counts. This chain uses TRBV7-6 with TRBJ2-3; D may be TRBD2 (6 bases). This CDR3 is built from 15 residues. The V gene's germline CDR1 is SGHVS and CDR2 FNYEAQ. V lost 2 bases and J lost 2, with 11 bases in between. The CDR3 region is CASSLRGFNTDTQYF. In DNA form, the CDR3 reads TGTGCCAGCAGCTTACGGGGGTTTAACACAGATACGCAGTATTTT.

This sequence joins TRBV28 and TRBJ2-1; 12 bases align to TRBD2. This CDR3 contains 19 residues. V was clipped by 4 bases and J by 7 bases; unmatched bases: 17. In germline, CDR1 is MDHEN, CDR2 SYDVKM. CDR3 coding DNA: TGTGCCAGCAGTTCCCCACTCACTCTAGCGGGGGGGCCTTGGAATGAGCAGTTCTTC. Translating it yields CASSSPLTLAGGPWNEQFF.

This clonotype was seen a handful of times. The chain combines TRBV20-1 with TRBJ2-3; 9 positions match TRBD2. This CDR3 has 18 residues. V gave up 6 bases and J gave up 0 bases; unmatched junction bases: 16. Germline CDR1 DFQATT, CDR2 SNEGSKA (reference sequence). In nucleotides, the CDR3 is TGCAGTGCCCCACTTGATAGCGGGGGACCGACTAGCACAGATACGCAGTATTTT. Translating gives CSAPLDSGGPTSTDTQYF.

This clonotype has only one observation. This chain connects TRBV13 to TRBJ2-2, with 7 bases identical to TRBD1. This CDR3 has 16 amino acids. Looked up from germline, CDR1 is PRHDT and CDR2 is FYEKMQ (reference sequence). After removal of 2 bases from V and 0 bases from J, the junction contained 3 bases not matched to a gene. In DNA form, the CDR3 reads TGTGCCAGCAGCTTAATCGACAGGGCGAACACCGGGGAGCTGTTTTTT. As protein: CASSLIDRANTGELFF.

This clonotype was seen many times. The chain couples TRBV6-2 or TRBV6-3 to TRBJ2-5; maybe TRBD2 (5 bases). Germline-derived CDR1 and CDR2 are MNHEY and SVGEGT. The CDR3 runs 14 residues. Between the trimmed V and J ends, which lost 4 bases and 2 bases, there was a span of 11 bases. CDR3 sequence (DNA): TGTGCCAGCAGTTCCTACGGCGGGCAAGAGACCCAGTACTTC. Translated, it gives CASSSYGGQETQYF.

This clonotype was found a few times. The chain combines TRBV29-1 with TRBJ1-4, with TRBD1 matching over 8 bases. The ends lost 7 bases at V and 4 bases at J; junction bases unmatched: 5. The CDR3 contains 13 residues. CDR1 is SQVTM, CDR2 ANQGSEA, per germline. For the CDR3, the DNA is TGCAGCGCGGGGGACAGGTTTAATGAAAAACTGTTTTTT. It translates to CSAGDRFNEKLFF.

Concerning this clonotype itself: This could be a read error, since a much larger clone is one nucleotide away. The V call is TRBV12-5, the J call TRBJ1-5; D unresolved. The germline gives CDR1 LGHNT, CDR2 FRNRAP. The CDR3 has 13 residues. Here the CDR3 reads CTSGFIYQWPQHF. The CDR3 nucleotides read TGTACTAGTGGTTTCATCTACCAGTGGCCCCAGCATTTT.

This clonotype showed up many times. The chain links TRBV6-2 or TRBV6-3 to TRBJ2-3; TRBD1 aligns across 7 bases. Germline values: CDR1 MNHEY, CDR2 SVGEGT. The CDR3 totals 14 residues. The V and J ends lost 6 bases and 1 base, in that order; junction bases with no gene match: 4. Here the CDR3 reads CASRRQGRTDTQYF. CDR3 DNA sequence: TGTGCCAGCAGACGACAGGGCCGCACAGATACGCAGTATTTT.

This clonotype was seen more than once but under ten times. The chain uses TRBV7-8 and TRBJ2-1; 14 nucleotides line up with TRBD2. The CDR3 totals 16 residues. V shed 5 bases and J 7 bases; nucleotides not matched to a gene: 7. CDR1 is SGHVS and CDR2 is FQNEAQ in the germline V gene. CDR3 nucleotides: TGTGCCAGCAGCATGACTAGCGGGGGGGCGGGGAATGAGCAGTTCTTC. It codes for CASSMTSGGAGNEQFF.